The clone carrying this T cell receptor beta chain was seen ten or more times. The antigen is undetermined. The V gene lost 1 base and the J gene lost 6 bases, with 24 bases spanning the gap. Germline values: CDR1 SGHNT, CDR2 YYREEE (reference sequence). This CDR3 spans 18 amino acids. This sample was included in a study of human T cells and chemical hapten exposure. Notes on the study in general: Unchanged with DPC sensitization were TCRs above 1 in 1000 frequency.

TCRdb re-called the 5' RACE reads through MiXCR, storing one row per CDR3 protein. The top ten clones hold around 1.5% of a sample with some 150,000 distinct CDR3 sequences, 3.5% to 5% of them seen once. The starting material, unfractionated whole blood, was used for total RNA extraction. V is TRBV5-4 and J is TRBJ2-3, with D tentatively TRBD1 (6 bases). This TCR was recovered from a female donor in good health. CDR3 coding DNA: TGTGCCAGCAGCTTGAGAATAACCCGGACAGTTCATGGGGATACGCAGTATTTT. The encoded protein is CASSLRITRTVHGDTQYF.